The next 19 T cell receptor beta chains were all read from a single sample in a study of T cell clonality in common variable immunodeficiency. TCRdb keeps only in-frame clones here, not all; method: immunoSEQ multiplex PCR. The sample is made up of approximately 44,000 clones, none counted only once. Sequenced: peripheral blood mononuclear cells. These receptor sequences come from a person aged 18-70 years in good health.

This clone was counted between two and nine times. Read sequence stops 3 residues before the CDR3 end, and the germline J gene provides the missing end. The chain recombines TRBV23-1 with TRBJ2-7; D may be TRBD2 (7 bases). TRBV23-1 is an ORF, and what it does is uncertain. The V end was cut by 0 bases, the J end by 4 bases, with 16 bases between. The CDR3 has 16 residues. Incomplete CDR3 DNA: TGCGCCAGCAGTCAATCGGTGACGCGGGGGCAGTACGAG. Encoded protein: CASSQSVTRGQYE. The complete CDR3 sequence is CASSQSVTRGQYEQYF.

Many counts were recorded for this clone. The DNA ends 3 residues before the CDR3 does, and the rest of the CDR3 is filled in from the germline J gene. The genes are TRBV20-1 and TRBJ1-2; D gene uncertain. The germline V gene has CDR1 DFQATT and CDR2 SNEGSKA (reference sequence). The V and J ends lost 6 bases and 1 base respectively, with 18 bases between them. The CDR3 runs to 15 residues. The CDR3 reads CSASQGGSYNYGYTF. CDR3 bases read: TGCAGTGCATCCCAAGGCGGGTCCTATAACTATGGC.

This clone was observed a few times. The read stops 3 residues short of the end of the CDR3; the missing end is completed from the germline J gene. V usage is TRBV7-9 and J usage is TRBJ1-2, with D maybe TRBD1 (5 bases). The CDR3 contains 12 residues. The germline CDR1 and CDR2 sequences are SEHNR and FQNEAQ (reference sequence). The sequenced CDR3 bases are TGTGCCAGCAGCTTCCCAGCACAGGAC. Its protein is CASSFPAQD. The full CDR3 is CASSFPAQDYTF. The full variable domain, rest sourced from reference TRBV7-9 and TRBJ1-2, is DTGVSQNPRHKITKRGQNVTFRCDPISEHNRLYWYRQTLGQGPEFLTYFQNEAQLEKSRLLSDRFSAERPKGSFSTLEIQRTEQGDSAMYLCASSFPAQDYTFGSGTRLTVV.

This clone appeared many times. The read ends 3 residues shy of where the CDR3 ends; the end is completed using the germline J gene. V is TRBV6-2 or TRBV6-3 and J is TRBJ2-1, with 12 bases matching TRBD2. V gave up 5 bases and J gave up 4 bases; unmatched junction bases: 3. The germline V gene encodes CDR1 MNHEY and CDR2 SVGEGT. The CDR3 is made up of 15 amino acids. CDR3 region: CASSALAGGYNEQFF. The part of the CDR3 DNA that was read is TGTGCCAGCAGTGCGCTAGCGGGGGGGTACAATGAG.

This clone appeared many times. The read ends 3 residues early relative to the CDR3; the germline J gene fills the gap. J is TRBJ1-2 and V is TRBV19; 9 bases match TRBD1. This CDR3 region has 15 residues. V was pared by 8 bases and J by 0 bases, with 7 bases of the junction left unmatched. From germline, CDR1 is LNHDA and CDR2 SQIVND (reference sequence). Partial CDR3 DNA: TGTGCCAGTTTCGGACAGGGGTCATCTAACTATGGC. Its translation: CASFGQGSSNYG. The complete CDR3 protein is CASFGQGSSNYGYTF.

By share, this clone ranks as medium-sized. The observed sequence ends 3 residues before the CDR3 terminus, with the missing tail filled in from the germline J gene. The J gene is TRBJ2-7, the V gene TRBV6-1; 7 bases match TRBD2. Trimming at V came to 0 bases and at J to 2 bases, leaving 4 bases not matched to a gene. The CDR3 extends over 15 amino acids. Germline CDR1 and CDR2: MNHNS and SASEGT. CDR3 sequence: CASSEAPSGTYEQYF. The CDR3 bases that were read are TGTGCCAGCAGTGAAGCGCCTAGCGGCACCTACGAG.

The table lists this clone with many counts. The read gets to within 3 residues of the CDR3 end, and the germline J gene fills in the rest. The chain has TRBV10-3 and TRBJ2-1; a possible D gene is TRBD2 (5 bases). V was trimmed by 2 bases and J by 7 bases, leaving 12 bases between them. The CDR3 is made up of 14 amino acids. Germline V CDR1 and CDR2: ENHRY, SYGVKD. The CDR3 loop is CAISEPTRSNEQFF. CDR3 bases read: TGTGCCATCAGTGAGCCCACTAGGAGTAATGAG.

This clone appeared many times. The sequenced fragment ends 3 residues before the CDR3 boundary, so the rest is inferred from the germline J gene. This chain links TRBV7-9 with TRBJ1-5; possibly TRBD1 for D (6 bases). The CDR3 covers 14 residues. V was clipped by 4 bases and J by 3 bases, with 10 bases between them. In germline, CDR1 is SEHNR, CDR2 FQNEAQ (reference sequence). CDR3 DNA, as far as it was read: TGTGCCAGCAGCTCGGACAGAGACAATCAGCCC. Protein sequence: CASSSDRDNQP. The full CDR3 sequence reads CASSSDRDNQPQHF.

This clone was seen at least ten times. The read falls 3 residues short of the CDR3 end, and the missing part is taken from the germline J gene. This rearrangement joins TRBV7-8 to TRBJ2-7, with 10 bases aligning to TRBD2. This CDR3 contains 15 residues. V dropped 2 bases and J dropped 5; count of bases not matched to a gene: 6. Per the germline V gene, CDR1 is SGHVS and CDR2 is FQNEAQ. The DNA read from the CDR3 is TGTGCCAGCAGCTTAAGGCTAGCGGGAGTCCACGAG. Protein sequence: CASSLRLAGVHE. The CDR3 in its entirety is CASSLRLAGVHEQYF.

At least ten counts were recorded for this clone. The CDR3 is cut off 3 residues early in the read; its end comes from the germline J gene. The V gene is TRBV11-2, the J gene TRBJ1-2; D perhaps matches TRBD1 (6 bases). CDR1 and CDR2 (germline): SGHAT, FQNNGV. The CDR3 has 13 residues. The CDR3 here is CASSLDSRGGYTF. The part of the CDR3 DNA that was read is TGTGCCAGCAGCTTAGATAGCAGGGGCGGC.

At least ten counts were recorded for this clone. The read ends 3 residues before the CDR3 terminus; that terminus is restored from the germline J gene. The V and J genes are TRBV7-8 and TRBJ2-5, with D possibly being TRBD1 (5 bases). Germline V lookup: CDR1 SGHVS, CDR2 FQNEAQ. The CDR3 covers 17 residues. Trimming removed 4 bases at V and 4 bases at J, with 22 bases between. The CDR3 reads CASSSLGSGLFGETQYF. The DNA read from the CDR3 is TGTGCCAGCAGCTCCCTAGGATCAGGGTTATTTGGAGAGACC. Full variable domain (missing parts from reference TRBV7-8 and TRBJ2-5): GAGVSQSPRYKVAKRGQDVALRCDPISGHVSLFWYQQALGQGPEFLTYFQNEAQLDKSGLPSDRFFAERPEGSVSTLKIQRTQQEDSAVYLCASSSLGSGLFGETQYFGPGTRLLVL.

This clone has a count of ten or more. Read sequence stops 3 residues before the CDR3 end, and the germline J gene provides the missing end. The rearrangement uses TRBV20-1 and TRBJ2-3; TRBD1 agrees at 10 bases. This CDR3 is 15 amino acids long. The germline V gene has CDR1 DFQATT and CDR2 SNEGSKA (reference sequence). CDR3 amino acids: CSARRRDRGRETQYF. The CDR3 DNA, read in part, is TGCAGTGCTAGACGCCGGGACAGGGGAAGGGAGACG.

This clone was recorded at least ten times. The read ends 3 residues before the CDR3 terminus; that terminus is restored from the germline J gene. The J gene is TRBJ2-3, the V gene TRBV4-1, with 12 bases aligning to TRBD2. Germline V gene sequence: CDR1 MGHRA, CDR2 YSYEKL. CDR3 length: 18 amino acids. V was pared by 1 base and J by 4 bases, with 9 bases of the junction left unmatched. The sequenced part of the CDR3 DNA is TGCGCCAGCAGCCAAGGACTAGCGGGGGTCGGTCTCCCAGATACG. Its protein product is CASSQGLAGVGLPDT. The whole CDR3 reads CASSQGLAGVGLPDTQYF.

This clone was seen at least ten times. The CDR3 extends 3 residues past the end of the read, so its final part is completed from the germline J gene. The J gene is TRBJ1-5, the V gene TRBV28; 7 bases map to TRBD1. CDR1 is MDHEN and CDR2 is SYDVKM in the germline V gene. The CDR3 spans 14 residues. J was trimmed by 5 bases and V by 7 bases; bases with no gene match: 8. The part of the CDR3 DNA that was read is TGTGCCAGCAAGTTGACAGGGTGGGATCAGCCC. This gives the protein CASKLTGWDQP. The whole CDR3 sequence reads CASKLTGWDQPQHF.

This clone was recorded at least ten times. The CDR3 goes on 3 residues after the read ends, and that part is filled in from the germline J gene. The chain combines TRBV5-6 with TRBJ1-1; D might be TRBD1 (6 bases). The CDR3 is made up of 14 amino acids. Germline lookup yields CDR1 SGHDT and CDR2 YYEEEE. V was trimmed by 0 bases and J by 4 bases, leaving 10 bases between them. The CDR3 DNA, read in part, is TGTGCCAGCAGCTTGGGGCCCAGGGGCACTGAA. Its protein is CASSLGPRGTE. The entire CDR3 protein reads CASSLGPRGTEAFF.

In this sample, this clone turned up many times. The read falls 3 residues short of the CDR3 end, and the missing part is taken from the germline J gene. The V call is TRBV19, the J call TRBJ1-1; no clear D gene. Trimming removed 5 bases at V and 0 bases at J, with 10 bases between. CDR3 length equals 14 residues. The germline gives CDR1 LNHDA, CDR2 SQIVND (reference sequence). CDR3 protein: CASSHRVMNTEAFF. The sequenced part of the CDR3 DNA is TGTGCCAGTAGTCATAGGGTCATGAACACTGAA.

In its sample, this clone was seen many times. Read sequence stops 3 residues before the CDR3 end, and the germline J gene provides the missing end. The chain employs TRBV19 and TRBJ2-1; possible D gene TRBD2, 6 bases. CDR3 length: 12 amino acids. Trimming shortened V by 7 bases and J by 7 bases, and 11 bases separated the two germline ends. The germline V gene has CDR1 LNHDA and CDR2 SQIVND (reference sequence). The chain's CDR3 is CASNNRGNEQFF. Partial CDR3 DNA: TGTGCCAGTAATAACCGGGGGAATGAG.

This clone was counted ten times or more. The observed sequence ends 3 residues before the CDR3 terminus, with the missing tail filled in from the germline J gene. The chain couples TRBV18 to TRBJ2-1, with a tentative D call TRBD2 (6 bases). The CDR3 contains 14 residues. CDR1 is KGHSH and CDR2 is LQKENI in the germline V gene. With 0 bases removed from V and 4 bases from J, the gap between germline ends came to 7 bases. CDR3 DNA, as far as it was read: TGTGCCAGCTCACCACCGCGGGGTTACAATGAG. It is translated as CASSPPRGYNE. The entire CDR3 protein reads CASSPPRGYNEQFF.

This clone was counted at least ten times. The CDR3 extends 3 residues past the end of the read, so its final part is completed from the germline J gene. The chain employs TRBV15 and TRBJ2-5; tentative D call: TRBD1 (6 bases). There are 14 residues in the CDR3. The germline gives CDR1 LNHNV, CDR2 YYDKDF (reference sequence). Trimming cost V 1 base and J 3 bases, with 9 bases left between them. CDR3 residues: CATSRGDNKETQYF. Partial CDR3 DNA: TGTGCCACCAGCAGAGGGGACAACAAAGAGACC.